Here is one TCR beta chain with its context. This entry is derived from a study of low-dose radiotherapy and immunotherapy resistance in tumors. Study background: Cohort 2, a group dosed every two weeks at 1 Gy per fraction, received 13 Gy in total over 26 weeks. Nivolumab was given to patients as a 240 mg flat dose every two weeks, and ipilimumab at 1 mg/kg every six weeks. Both were delivered intravenously. Starting cycle 1 day 1, oral aspirin 300 mg was given daily for four cycles.

TRAV- and TRBV-specific primers were used for first-strand cDNA, which covered alpha and beta chains. Using a constant-region primer together with a V-primer adapter, TCRs were subjected to 15 to 25 PCR cycles of amplification. One entry per CDR3 protein results from TCRdb running MiXCR on the reads. Among tens of thousands of distinct CDR3 sequences listed, almost 25% were seen once. The ends were cut back, 3 bases at V and 1 base at J, with 13 bases in the middle. Looked up from germline, CDR1 is SGDLS and CDR2 is YYNGEE. This CDR3 spans 15 amino acids. The time point is: before trial treatment. Solid tumors that lacked tumor-infiltrating lymphocytes and were advanced were present in eligible patients.

The chain employs TRBV9 and TRBJ1-1; TRBD1 might be the D (6 bases). The TCR was taken from a male donor with prostate cancer. The material was PBMCs, obtained before treatment. The CDR3, as DNA: TGTGCCAGCAGCGAACAGGGCCAATCGAACACTGAAGCTTTCTTT. Residues: CASSEQGQSNTEAFF.